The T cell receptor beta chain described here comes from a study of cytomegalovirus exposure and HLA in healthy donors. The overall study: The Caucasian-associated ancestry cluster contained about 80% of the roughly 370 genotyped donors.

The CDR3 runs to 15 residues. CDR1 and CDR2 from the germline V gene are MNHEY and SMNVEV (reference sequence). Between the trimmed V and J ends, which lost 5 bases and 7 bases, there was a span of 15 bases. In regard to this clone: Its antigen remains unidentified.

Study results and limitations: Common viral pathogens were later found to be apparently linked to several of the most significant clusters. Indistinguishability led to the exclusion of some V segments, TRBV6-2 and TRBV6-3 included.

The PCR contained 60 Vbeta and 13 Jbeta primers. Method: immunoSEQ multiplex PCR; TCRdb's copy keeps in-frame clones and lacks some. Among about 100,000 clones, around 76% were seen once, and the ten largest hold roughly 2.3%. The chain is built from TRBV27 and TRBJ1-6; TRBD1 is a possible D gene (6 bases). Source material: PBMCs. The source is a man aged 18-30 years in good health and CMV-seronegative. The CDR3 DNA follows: TGTGCCAGCAGTGCACAGGGTTCTGGGAATTCACCCCTCCACTTT. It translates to CASSAQGSGNSPLHF.